This TCR beta chain is drawn from a study of cytomegalovirus exposure and HLA in healthy donors. Study results and caveats: In a later analysis, TCR association rates varied by HLA locus: DRB1 most, HLA-C fewest.

In the PCR, 60 Vbeta and 13 Jbeta primers were used. The repertoire was sequenced with immunoSEQ multiplex PCR; TCRdb's copy has only in-frame clones and lacks some. Among approximately 190,000 clones listed, approximately 70% were seen once. Those who donated were healthy bone marrow donors. Concerning this clone itself: Antigen: not known.

Sequenced input: PBMCs. This TCR derives from a man aged 35-49 years in good health and CMV-seropositive.

The CDR3, as DNA: TGTGCCAGTAGTACGTCGACAGGGAGCGGGGAGCTGTTTTTT. Amino acids: CASSTSTGSGELFF. This sequence joins TRBV19 and TRBJ2-2, with 7 bases identical to TRBD1. V trimming: 4 bases; J trimming: 7 bases; junction bases outside the gene matches: 6. The CDR3 is made up of 14 amino acids. CDR1 LNHDA and CDR2 SQIVND come from the germline V gene (reference sequence).